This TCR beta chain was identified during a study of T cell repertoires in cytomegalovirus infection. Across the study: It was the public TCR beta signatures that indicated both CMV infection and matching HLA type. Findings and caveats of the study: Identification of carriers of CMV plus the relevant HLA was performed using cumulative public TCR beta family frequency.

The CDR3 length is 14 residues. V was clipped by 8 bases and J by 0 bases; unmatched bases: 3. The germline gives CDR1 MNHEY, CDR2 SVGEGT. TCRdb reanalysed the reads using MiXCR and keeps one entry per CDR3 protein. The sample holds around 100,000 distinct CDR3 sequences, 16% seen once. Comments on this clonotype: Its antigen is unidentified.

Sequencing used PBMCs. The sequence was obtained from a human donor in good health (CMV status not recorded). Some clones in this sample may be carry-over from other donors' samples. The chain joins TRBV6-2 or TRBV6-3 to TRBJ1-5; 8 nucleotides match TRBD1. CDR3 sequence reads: CASGTGGSNQPQHF. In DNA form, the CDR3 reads TGTGCCAGCGGAACAGGGGGTAGCAATCAGCCCCAGCATTTT.